This is a list of T cell receptor beta chains from one sample in a study of OX40 agonist ivuxolimab in advanced cancers. Here immunoSEQ multiplex PCR was the method, and the copy in TCRdb shows in-frame clones only, minus some. Among about 62,000 clones listed, 65% to 90% were seen once. Sequencing used CD4+ or CD8+ T cells sorted from blood, obtained in a trial of the OX40 agonist ivuxolimab. These receptors were collected from an adult with an advanced solid tumor such as melanoma, head and neck, liver or kidney cancer. CDR3s include the opening cysteine and the closing phenylalanine or tryptophan. The D gene is left open where the match is weak. Clone size is stated in some rows and not others, as once, few, many or a class when expanded.

j_gene: TRBJ1-5; v_gene: TRBV10-1; abundance: .; d_gene: .; CDR3nt: TGCGCCAGCCCCAAGGCTGCAGGGGTCAATCAGCCCCAGCATTTT; CDR3aa: CASPKAAGVNQPQHF
j_gene: TRBJ2-7; v_gene: TRBV4-3; abundance: .; d_gene: .; CDR3nt: TGCGCCAGCAGCCCCTCGGACGGCTTCTCCTACGAGCAGTACTTC; CDR3aa: CASSPSDGFSYEQYF
j_gene: TRBJ1-5; v_gene: TRBV5-1; abundance: .; d_gene: .; CDR3nt: TGCGCCAGCAGCTTGGAAGGGACAAACAATCAGCCCCAGCATTTT; CDR3aa: CASSLEGTNNQPQHF
j_gene: TRBJ2-7; v_gene: TRBV6-5; abundance: .; d_gene: TRBD1; CDR3nt: TGTGCCAGCAGTCCCCGGACAGGCGGCTTATACTTC; CDR3aa: CASSPRTGGLYF
j_gene: TRBJ1-1; v_gene: TRBV6-6; abundance: .; d_gene: .; CDR3nt: TGTGCCAGCAGCAGGGTGGACACTGAAGCTTTCTTT; CDR3aa: CASSRVDTEAFF
j_gene: TRBJ1-5; v_gene: TRBV15; abundance: .; d_gene: .; CDR3nt: TGTGCCACCAGCTCGGGGGGGAATAGCAATCAGCCCCAGCATTTT; CDR3aa: CATSSGGNSNQPQHF
j_gene: TRBJ2-3; v_gene: TRBV2; abundance: .; d_gene: .; CDR3nt: TGTGCCAGCAGTGGAGGGGGGGTCCCAGATACGCAGTATTTT; CDR3aa: CASSGGGVPDTQYF
j_gene: TRBJ1-2; v_gene: TRBV19; abundance: .; d_gene: TRBD1; CDR3nt: TGTGCCAGTAGGCCGGGACAGGGTCGCTTCGGCTATGGCTACACCTTC; CDR3aa: CASRPGQGRFGYGYTF
j_gene: TRBJ1-2; v_gene: TRBV29-1; abundance: once; d_gene: .; CDR3nt: TGCAGCGCCGATCAAGCTCCCTATGGCTACACCTTC; CDR3aa: CSADQAPYGYTF
j_gene: TRBJ2-7; v_gene: TRBV7-3; abundance: .; d_gene: .; CDR3nt: TGTGCCAGCAGCGTCCGGGACTCATACGAGCAGTACTTC; CDR3aa: CASSVRDSYEQYF
j_gene: TRBJ2-7; v_gene: TRBV7-2; abundance: .; d_gene: .; CDR3nt: TGTGCCAGCAGCTTAGGGTCGGGGAACTACGAGCAGTACTTC; CDR3aa: CASSLGSGNYEQYF
j_gene: TRBJ2-2; v_gene: TRBV29-1; abundance: .; d_gene: .; CDR3nt: TGCAGCGGGAGTGAGACGAACACCGGGGAGCTGTTTTTT; CDR3aa: CSGSETNTGELFF
j_gene: TRBJ2-5; v_gene: TRBV5-1; abundance: .; d_gene: .; CDR3nt: TGCGCCAGCAGCTCCCCGGGCGAGACCCAGTACTTC; CDR3aa: CASSSPGETQYF
j_gene: TRBJ2-3; v_gene: TRBV7-2; abundance: .; d_gene: .; CDR3nt: TGTGCCAGCCAAAGCGGGAGCACAGATACGCAGTATTTT; CDR3aa: CASQSGSTDTQYF
j_gene: TRBJ2-3; v_gene: TRBV7-6; abundance: .; d_gene: TRBD1; CDR3nt: TGTGCCAGCAGCCTCGGACAGGGGGGCAGCACAGATACGCAGTATTTT; CDR3aa: CASSLGQGGSTDTQYF
j_gene: TRBJ1-2; v_gene: TRBV11-2; abundance: .; d_gene: TRBD1; CDR3nt: TGTGCCAGCAGCTTAGAAGACAGGGGTAGTGGCTACACCTTC; CDR3aa: CASSLEDRGSGYTF
j_gene: TRBJ2-2; v_gene: TRBV18; abundance: few; d_gene: TRBD1; CDR3nt: TGTGCCAGCTCACCCTGGACCGTCCAGGGGGCAAACACCGGGGAGCTGTTTTTT; CDR3aa: CASSPWTVQGANTGELFF
j_gene: TRBJ2-5; v_gene: TRBV5-1; abundance: .; d_gene: TRBD2; CDR3nt: TGCGCCAGCACCCCTTCTACTAGCGGGGATCAAGAGACCCAGTACTTC; CDR3aa: CASTPSTSGDQETQYF
j_gene: TRBJ2-6; v_gene: TRBV23-1; abundance: .; d_gene: TRBD1; CDR3nt: TGCGCCAGCAGTCAATCTCAGGTCGGCGGACAGGGGCACTCTGGGGCCAACGTCCTGACTTTC; CDR3aa: CASSQSQVGGQGHSGANVLTF
j_gene: TRBJ1-1; v_gene: TRBV4-1; abundance: .; d_gene: .; CDR3nt: TGCGCCAGCAGCCGAGTTGAGAACACTGAAGCTTTCTTT; CDR3aa: CASSRVENTEAFF
j_gene: TRBJ2-5; v_gene: TRBV5-1; abundance: .; d_gene: .; CDR3nt: TGCGCCAGCAGCTCACTAGTAAGAAGTCAAGAGACCCAGTACTTC; CDR3aa: CASSSLVRSQETQYF
j_gene: TRBJ2-1; v_gene: TRBV14; abundance: .; d_gene: .; CDR3nt: TGTGCCAGCGCCAGGATTGGAGGGGGATCGCAGTTCTTC; CDR3aa: CASARIGGGSQFF
j_gene: TRBJ2-2; v_gene: TRBV19; abundance: once; d_gene: .; CDR3nt: TGTGCCAGTAGTATAGTGTCGGGGGAGCTGTTTTTT; CDR3aa: CASSIVSGELFF
j_gene: TRBJ1-6; v_gene: TRBV6-1; abundance: .; d_gene: TRBD1; CDR3nt: TGTGCCAGCAGTGAAGGGGACAGGGAATCACCCCTCCACTTT; CDR3aa: CASSEGDRESPLHF